This TCR beta chain stems from a study of T cells in Graves' hyperthyroidism and ophthalmopathy. About the research overall: Upon initial diagnosis and before any treatment, peripheral blood was collected.

Germline CDR1 SGHTA, CDR2 FQGNSA. This CDR3 spans 15 amino acids. RNA transcripts served as the template for amplifying TCR beta CDR3 regions. Researchers ran a first-round RT-PCR on the TCR CDR3 using the HTBI primer set. TCRdb called the multiplex PCR reads again in MiXCR, with one record for every CDR3 protein. In the table there are fewer than 650,000 distinct CDR3 sequences, 13% to 15% of which are singletons. This clonotype was picked up many times. A junction boundary mismatches the germline segment, possibly from a read error. The origin of this receptor is a woman aged 18-35 years with Graves' ophthalmopathy. The material sequenced was blood. The chain employs TRBV7-2 and TRBJ2-1; tentatively, D is TRBD1 (6 bases). The CDR3 sequence is CASSLDRGTYNEQFF. DNA for the CDR3: TGTGCCAGCAGTTTAGATAGGGGGACCTACAATGAGCAGTTCTTC.